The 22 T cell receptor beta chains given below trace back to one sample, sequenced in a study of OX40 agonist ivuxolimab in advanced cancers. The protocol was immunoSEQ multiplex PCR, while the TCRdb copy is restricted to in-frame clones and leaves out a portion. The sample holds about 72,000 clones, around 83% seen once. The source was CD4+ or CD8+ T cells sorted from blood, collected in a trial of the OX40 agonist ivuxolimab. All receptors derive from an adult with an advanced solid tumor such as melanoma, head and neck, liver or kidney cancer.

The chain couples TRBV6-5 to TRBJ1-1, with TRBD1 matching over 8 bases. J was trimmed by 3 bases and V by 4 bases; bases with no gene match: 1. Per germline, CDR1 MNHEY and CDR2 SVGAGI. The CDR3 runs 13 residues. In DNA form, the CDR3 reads TGTGCCAGCAGTTCACAGGGGGACACTGAAGCTTTCTTT. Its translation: CASSSQGDTEAFF.

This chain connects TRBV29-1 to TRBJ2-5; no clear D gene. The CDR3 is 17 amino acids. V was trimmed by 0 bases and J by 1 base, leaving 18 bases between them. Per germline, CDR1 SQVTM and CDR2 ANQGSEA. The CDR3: CSVEDSVSGRLQETQYF. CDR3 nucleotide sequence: TGCAGCGTTGAAGATTCAGTGTCTGGCAGACTCCAAGAGACCCAGTACTTC.

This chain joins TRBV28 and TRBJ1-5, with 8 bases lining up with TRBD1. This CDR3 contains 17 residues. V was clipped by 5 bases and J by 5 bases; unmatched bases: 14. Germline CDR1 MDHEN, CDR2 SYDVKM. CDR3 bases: TGTGCCAGCAGTCTCCGGACAGGGCTTTGGGAACATCAGCCCCAGCATTTT. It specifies CASSLRTGLWEHQPQHF.

CDR3 region: CASSQELTRTDTQYF. CDR3 DNA: TGCGCCAGCAGCCAAGAACTCACCAGGACAGATACGCAGTATTTT. The chain joins TRBV4-3 to TRBJ2-3; D ambiguous. Germline values: CDR1 LGHNA, CDR2 YSLEER. Trimming pared 0 bases from V and 3 bases from J, leaving 10 bases between. The CDR3 totals 15 residues.

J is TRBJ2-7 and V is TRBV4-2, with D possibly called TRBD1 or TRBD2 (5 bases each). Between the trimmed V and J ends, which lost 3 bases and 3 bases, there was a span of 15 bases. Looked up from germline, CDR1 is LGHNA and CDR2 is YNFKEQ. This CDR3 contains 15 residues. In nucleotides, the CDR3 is TGTGCCAGCAGCCAGTTTTTACGGGACCTCTACGAGCAGTACTTC. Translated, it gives CASSQFLRDLYEQYF.

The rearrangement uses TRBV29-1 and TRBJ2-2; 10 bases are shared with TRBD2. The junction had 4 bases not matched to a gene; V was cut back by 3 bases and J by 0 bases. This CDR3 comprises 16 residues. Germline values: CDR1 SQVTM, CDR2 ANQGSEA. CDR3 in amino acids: CSVERGLAPNTGELFF. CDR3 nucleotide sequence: TGCAGCGTTGAGAGGGGACTAGCGCCGAACACCGGGGAGCTGTTTTTT.

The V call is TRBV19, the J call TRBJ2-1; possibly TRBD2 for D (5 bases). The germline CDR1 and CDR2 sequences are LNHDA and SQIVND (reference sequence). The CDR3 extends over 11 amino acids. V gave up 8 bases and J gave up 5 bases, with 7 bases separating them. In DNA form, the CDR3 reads TGTGCCAGTGGACTCCACAATGAGCAGTTCTTC. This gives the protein CASGLHNEQFF.

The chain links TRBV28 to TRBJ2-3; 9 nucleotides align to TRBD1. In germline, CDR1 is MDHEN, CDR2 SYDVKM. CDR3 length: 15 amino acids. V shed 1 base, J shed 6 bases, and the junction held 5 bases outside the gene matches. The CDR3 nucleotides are TGTGCCAGCAGTTTATTGACAGGGGGGCAGGATACGCAGTATTTT. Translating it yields CASSLLTGGQDTQYF. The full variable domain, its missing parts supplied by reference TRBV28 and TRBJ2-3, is DVKVTQSSRYLVKRTGEKVFLECVQDMDHENMFWYRQDPGLGLRLIYFSYDVKMKEKGDIPEGYSVSREKKERFSLILESASTNQTSMYLCASSLLTGGQDTQYFGPGTRLTVL.

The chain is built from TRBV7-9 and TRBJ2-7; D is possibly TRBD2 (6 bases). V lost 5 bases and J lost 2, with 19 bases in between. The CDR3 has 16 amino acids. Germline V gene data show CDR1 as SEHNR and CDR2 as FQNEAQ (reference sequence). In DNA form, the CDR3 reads TGTGCCAGCAGCCTCGAAGCCGCCGGGACTCCCTACGAGCAGTACTTC. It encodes CASSLEAAGTPYEQYF.

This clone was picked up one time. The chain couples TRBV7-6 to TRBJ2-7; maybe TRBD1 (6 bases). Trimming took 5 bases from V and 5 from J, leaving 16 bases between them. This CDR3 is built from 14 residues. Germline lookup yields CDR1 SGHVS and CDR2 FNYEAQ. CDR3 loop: CASSLSGQAHEQYF. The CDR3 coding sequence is TGTGCCAGCAGCCTGTCGGGACAAGCTCACGAGCAGTACTTC.

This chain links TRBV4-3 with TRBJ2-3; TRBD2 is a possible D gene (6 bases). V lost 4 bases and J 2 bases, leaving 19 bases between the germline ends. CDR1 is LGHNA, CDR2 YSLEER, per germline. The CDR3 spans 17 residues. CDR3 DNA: TGCGCCAGCAGCCCTTCACTAGCCCCGGCCCACACAGATACGCAGTATTTT. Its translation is CASSPSLAPAHTDTQYF.

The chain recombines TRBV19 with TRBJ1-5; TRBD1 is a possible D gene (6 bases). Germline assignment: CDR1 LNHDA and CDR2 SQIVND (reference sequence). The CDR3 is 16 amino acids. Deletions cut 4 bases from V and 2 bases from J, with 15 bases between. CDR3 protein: CASSKRLAGGNQPQHF. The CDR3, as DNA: TGTGCCAGTAGTAAGCGGCTGGCAGGGGGCAATCAGCCCCAGCATTTT.

CDR3 in amino acids: CASIGTSVMNEQFF. In DNA form, the CDR3 reads TGTGCCAGCATTGGGACTAGCGTAATGAATGAGCAGTTCTTC. The chain has TRBV6-1 and TRBJ2-1; 10 bases line up with TRBD2. V gave up 7 bases and J gave up 7 bases; unmatched junction bases: 7. Per germline, CDR1 MNHNS and CDR2 SASEGT. This CDR3 comprises 14 residues.

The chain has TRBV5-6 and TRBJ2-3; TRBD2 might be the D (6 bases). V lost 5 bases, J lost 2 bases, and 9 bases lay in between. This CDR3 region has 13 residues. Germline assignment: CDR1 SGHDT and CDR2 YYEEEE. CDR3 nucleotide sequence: TGTGCCAGCAGAAAGGACTACACAGATACGCAGTATTTT. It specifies CASRKDYTDTQYF.

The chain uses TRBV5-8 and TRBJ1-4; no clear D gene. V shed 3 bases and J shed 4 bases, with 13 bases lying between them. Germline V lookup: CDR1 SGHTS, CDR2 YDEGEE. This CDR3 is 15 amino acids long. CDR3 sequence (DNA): TGTGCCAGCAGCTCCCCCGGGCTACATAATGAAAAACTGTTTTTT. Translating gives CASSSPGLHNEKLFF.

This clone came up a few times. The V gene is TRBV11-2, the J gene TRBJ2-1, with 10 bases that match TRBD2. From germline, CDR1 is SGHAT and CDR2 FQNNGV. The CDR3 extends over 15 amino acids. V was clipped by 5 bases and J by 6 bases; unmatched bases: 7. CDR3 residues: CASSPGLAGVNEQFF. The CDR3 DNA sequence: TGTGCCAGCAGCCCAGGCCTAGCGGGAGTCAATGAGCAGTTCTTC.

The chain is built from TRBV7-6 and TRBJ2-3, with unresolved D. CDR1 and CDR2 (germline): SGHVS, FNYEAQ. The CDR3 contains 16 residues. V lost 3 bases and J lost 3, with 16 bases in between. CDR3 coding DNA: TGTGCCAGCAGCTTCCTTTTGGAAGGGATGACAGATACGCAGTATTTT. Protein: CASSFLLEGMTDTQYF.

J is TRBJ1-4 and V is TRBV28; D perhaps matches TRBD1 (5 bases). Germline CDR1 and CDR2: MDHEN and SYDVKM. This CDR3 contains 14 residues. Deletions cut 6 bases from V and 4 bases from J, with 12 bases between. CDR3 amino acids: CASRRRQINEKLFF. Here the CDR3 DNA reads TGTGCCAGCAGGAGAAGACAGATTAATGAAAAACTGTTTTTT.

This chain's CDR3 is CASSLGLINYEQYF. The CDR3 bases are TGTGCCAGCAGCTTAGGGCTAATCAACTACGAGCAGTACTTC. The chain uses TRBV7-2 and TRBJ2-7; no clear D gene. V was cut by 1 base and J by 3 bases, with 10 bases left in between. Looked up from germline, CDR1 is SGHTA and CDR2 is FQGNSA. The CDR3 has 14 amino acids.

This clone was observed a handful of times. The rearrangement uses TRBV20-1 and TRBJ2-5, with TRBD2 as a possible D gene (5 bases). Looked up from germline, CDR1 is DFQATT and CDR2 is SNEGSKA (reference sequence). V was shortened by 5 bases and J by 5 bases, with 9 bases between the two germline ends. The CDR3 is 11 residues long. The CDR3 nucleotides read TGCAGTGCTCCTAGCAGGGAGACCCAGTACTTC. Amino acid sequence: CSAPSRETQYF.

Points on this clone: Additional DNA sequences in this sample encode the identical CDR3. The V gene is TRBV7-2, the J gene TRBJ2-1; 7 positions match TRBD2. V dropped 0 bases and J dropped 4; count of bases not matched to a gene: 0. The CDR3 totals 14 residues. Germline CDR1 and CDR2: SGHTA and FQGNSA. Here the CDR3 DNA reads TGTGCCAGCAGCTTAGCGGGAGGGTACAATGAGCAGTTCTTC. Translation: CASSLAGGYNEQFF.

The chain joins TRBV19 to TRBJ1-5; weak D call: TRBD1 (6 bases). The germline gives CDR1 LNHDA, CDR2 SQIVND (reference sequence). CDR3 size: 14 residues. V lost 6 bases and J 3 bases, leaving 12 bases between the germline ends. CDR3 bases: TGTGCCAGTAGCTCTACAGGGTACAATCAGCCCCAGCATTTT. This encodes CASSSTGYNQPQHF. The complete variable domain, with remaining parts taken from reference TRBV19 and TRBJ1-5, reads DGGITQSPKYLFRKEGQNVTLSCEQNLNHDAMYWYRQDPGQGLRLIYYSQIVNDFQKGDIAEGYSVSREKKESFPLTVTSAQKNPTAFYLCASSSTGYNQPQHFGDGTRLSIL.